This T cell receptor (beta chain) came from a study of T cell responses to AZD1222 COVID-19 vaccine. The study's findings and limits: Mostly white British, mostly female donors; authors suggested clonal diversity may be underestimated.

Regarding this clone: Antigen unknown.

CDR1 and CDR2 from the germline V gene are SNHLY and FYNNEI. This CDR3 has 14 amino acids. The V end was cut by 2 bases, the J end by 5 bases, with 12 bases between. Assay: immunoSEQ multiplex PCR; the TCRdb copy retains only in-frame clones and omits some. Of about 150,000 clones listed, 94% are singletons. The source is an adult in good health. The V and J genes are TRBV2 and TRBJ1-2; possible D gene TRBD1, 6 bases. Sequencing was performed on peripheral blood, taken on day 0 of AZD1222 vaccination. DNA of the CDR3: TGTGCCAGCAGTGAAAGGCGGGACACTTATGGCTACACCTTC. Translating it yields CASSERRDTYGYTF.